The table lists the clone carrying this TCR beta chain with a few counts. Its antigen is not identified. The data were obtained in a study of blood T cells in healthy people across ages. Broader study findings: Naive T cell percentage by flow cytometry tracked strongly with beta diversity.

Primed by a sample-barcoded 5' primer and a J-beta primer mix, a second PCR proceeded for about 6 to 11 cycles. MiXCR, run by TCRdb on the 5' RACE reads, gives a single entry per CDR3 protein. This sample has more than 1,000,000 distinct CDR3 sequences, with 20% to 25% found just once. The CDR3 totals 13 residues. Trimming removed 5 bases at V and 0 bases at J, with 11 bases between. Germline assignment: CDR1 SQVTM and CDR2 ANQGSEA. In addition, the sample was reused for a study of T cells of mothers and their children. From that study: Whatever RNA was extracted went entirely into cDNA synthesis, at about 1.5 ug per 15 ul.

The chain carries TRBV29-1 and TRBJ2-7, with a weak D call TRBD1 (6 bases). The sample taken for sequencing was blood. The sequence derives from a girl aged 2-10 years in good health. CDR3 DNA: TGCAGCGTTAGTTGGGACATCTCCTACGAGCAGTACTTC. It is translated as CSVSWDISYEQYF.